This T cell receptor (beta chain) stems from a study of cytomegalovirus exposure and HLA in healthy donors. General observations from the study: Later analysis showed TCR association rates varying by HLA locus, highest for DRB1 and lowest for HLA-C. Per a later analysis, approximately 16,000 TCR beta sequences showed association with HLA alleles at 0.05 false discovery rate.

This CDR3 region has 17 residues. Turning to this clone: The antigen remains unidentified.

The PCR ran on 60 Vbeta and 13 Jbeta primers. Only in-frame clones appear in the TCRdb table, and some are missing; sequencing was by immunoSEQ multiplex PCR. This sample contains over 200,000 clones. This TCR was recovered from a woman aged 30 to 39 in good health and CMV-seropositive. The sequencing input was PBMCs. This chain links TRBV21-1 with TRBJ2-7; the table's D call TRBD2 went unverified against the DNA. TRBV21-1 is given as a pseudogene. The chain's CDR3 is CASSARLAGGDSYEQYF. In DNA, the CDR3 is TGTGCCAGCAGCGCCCGACTAGCGGGGGGCGACTCCTACGAGCAGTACTTC.